Described below is a single T cell receptor beta chain sequence and its context. Its antigen specificity is not known. One base away there is no much larger clone; base qualities are not given. The cysteine opens and the phenylalanine closes a CDR3 of 11 amino acids. The kept DNA is CDR3 alone, 33 bases in frame from the first base. V is cut by 6 bases and J by 10 bases, and the space between the germline ends is 10 bases. Based on the germline V gene (reference sequence), the CDR1 and CDR2 sequences are MNHEY and SMNVEV. Libraries came from the immunoSEQ multiplex PCR assay. Some 100,000 TCR templates per sample were assayed by the deep sequencing platform. Genomic DNA extracted from sorted T cells was the material used for TCRbeta CDR3 sequencing. The study's processing was this. The R programming language was used for clonal analysis of TCRbeta CDR3 data. Comparing unstimulated samples against CFSE-low samples taken after the reaction was how alloreactive CD4+ and CD8+ clones were defined. Regulatory or non-regulatory origin was assigned to alloreactive CD4+ clones by matching of sequences to sorted unstimulated Treg and non-Treg repertoires. TCRdb's version of the immuneACCESS table is confined to in-frame rearrangements and falls short of the full clone set. An unresolved V gene accounts for under half of the shortfall where checked; the remainder is of unknown origin. From that table come the V and J calls and clone size; the DNA was used to work out D and trimming. The sample table lists around 77,000 clones, about 90% of them with a count of one. The ten largest clones add up to over 25% of the sample.

These data come from a study of siplizumab effects on memory and regulatory T cells (dated by TCRdb to about 2019). Background on the whole study: The effect of the anti-CD2 antibody siplizumab on alloreactive T-cell subsets was examined in allogeneic mixed lymphocyte reactions constructed from human PBMCs. General findings and caveats noted by the study authors: The cumulative frequency of alloreactive sequences traceable to unstimulated CD4+ memory T cells was significantly reduced by siplizumab. Greater diversity appeared to be present in unstimulated naive T cells than in memory T cells, and a substantial contribution to the alloresponse seemed to be made by naive cells. Whether proliferating Tregs from siplizumab cultures actually had suppressive function was not functionally confirmed. For roughly 75-97% of proliferating CD4+ or CD8+ clones, no naive or memory phenotype could be assigned. Because sequences at frequencies below about 10^-5 were poorly captured, only a minor fraction of alloreactive clones could be mapped back to unstimulated subsets. In reactions with siplizumab, an average of approximately 70% of mappable alloreactive CD4+ clones were Treg-derived, compared with 26.9% in control reactions.

Sorted unstimulated T cells, along with proliferating T cells recovered from mixed lymphocyte reactions, underwent TCRbeta CDR3 sequencing. Fresh whole blood from around eleven HLA-typed healthy donors served as the source for isolating PBMCs. This sequence was found in a human donor in good health. This chain is built from TRBV27 and TRBJ2-1; too little of a D gene remains to name it. The specimen was CD8+ T cells sorted from blood. The CDR3 reads as follows: CASRALGEQFF. In nucleotides, the sequence is TGTGCCAGCAGGGCCTTGGGGGAGCAGTTCTTC.